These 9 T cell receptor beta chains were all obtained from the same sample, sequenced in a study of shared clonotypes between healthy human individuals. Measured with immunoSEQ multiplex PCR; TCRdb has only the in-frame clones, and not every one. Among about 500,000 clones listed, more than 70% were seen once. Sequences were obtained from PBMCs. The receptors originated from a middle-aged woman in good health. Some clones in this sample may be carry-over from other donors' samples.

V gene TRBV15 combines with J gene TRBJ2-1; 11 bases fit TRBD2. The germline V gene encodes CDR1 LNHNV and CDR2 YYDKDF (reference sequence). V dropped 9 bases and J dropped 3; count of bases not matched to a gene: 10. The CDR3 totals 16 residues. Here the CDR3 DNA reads TGTGCCACAGGTACTTGGGGGACTAGCGGCTACAATGAGCAGTTCTTC. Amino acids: CATGTWGTSGYNEQFF.

The CDR3 loop reads CASSLSTGGVYEQYF. CDR3 sequence (DNA): TGTGCCAGCAGCTTATCGACAGGGGGCGTGTACGAGCAGTACTTC. This chain connects TRBV7-2 to TRBJ2-7; 10 nucleotides match TRBD1. With 2 bases clipped from V and 4 bases from J, the junction kept 5 bases outside the gene matches. CDR3 length: 15 amino acids. Germline V gene data show CDR1 as SGHTA and CDR2 as FQGNSA.

The CDR3 reads CASSQDQWQYNEQFF. CDR3 bases: TGTGCCAGCAGCCAAGATCAGTGGCAATACAATGAGCAGTTCTTC. V gene TRBV4-2 combines with J gene TRBJ2-1; no clear D gene. Trimming cost V 0 bases and J 4 bases, with 10 bases left between them. The germline CDR1 and CDR2 sequences are LGHNA and YNFKEQ. There are 15 residues in the CDR3.

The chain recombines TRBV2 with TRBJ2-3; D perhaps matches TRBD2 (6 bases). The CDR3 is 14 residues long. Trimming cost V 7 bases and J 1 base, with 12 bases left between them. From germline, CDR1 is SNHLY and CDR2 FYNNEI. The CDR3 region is CASNRERGTDTQYF. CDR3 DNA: TGTGCCAGCAATCGGGAGAGGGGCACAGATACGCAGTATTTT.

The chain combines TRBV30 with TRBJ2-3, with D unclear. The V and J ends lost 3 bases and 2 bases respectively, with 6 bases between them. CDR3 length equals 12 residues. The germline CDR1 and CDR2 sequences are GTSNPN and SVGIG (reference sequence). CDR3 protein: CAWRGITDTQYF. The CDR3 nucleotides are TGTGCCTGGAGGGGAATCACAGATACGCAGTATTTT.

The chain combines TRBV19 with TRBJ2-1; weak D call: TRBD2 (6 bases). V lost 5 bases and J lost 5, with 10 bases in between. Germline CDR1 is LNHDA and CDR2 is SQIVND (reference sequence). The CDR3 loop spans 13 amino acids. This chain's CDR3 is CASSHGGNNEQFF. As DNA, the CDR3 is TGTGCCAGTAGTCACGGGGGAAACAATGAGCAGTTCTTC.

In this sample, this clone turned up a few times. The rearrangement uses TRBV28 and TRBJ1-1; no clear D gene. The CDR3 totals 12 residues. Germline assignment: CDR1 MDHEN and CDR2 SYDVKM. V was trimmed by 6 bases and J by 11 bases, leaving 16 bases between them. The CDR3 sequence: CASSFGRLGAFF. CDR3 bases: TGTGCCAGCAGCTTTGGGAGGCTGGGGGCTTTCTTT.

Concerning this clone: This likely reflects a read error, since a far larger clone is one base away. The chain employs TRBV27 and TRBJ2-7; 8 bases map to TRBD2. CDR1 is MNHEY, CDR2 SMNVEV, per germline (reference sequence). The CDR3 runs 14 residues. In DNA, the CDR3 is TGTGCCAGCAGAGCGACTAGCGAGTACTACGAGCAGAACTTC. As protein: CASRATSEYYEQNF.

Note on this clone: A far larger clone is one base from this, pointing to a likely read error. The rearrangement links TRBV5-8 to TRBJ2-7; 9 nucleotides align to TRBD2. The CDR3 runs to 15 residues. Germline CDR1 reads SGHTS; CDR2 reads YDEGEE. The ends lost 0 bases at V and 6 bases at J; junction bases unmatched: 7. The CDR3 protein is CASSLGLAGICEQYF. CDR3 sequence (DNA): TGTGCCAGCAGCTTGGGGCTAGCGGGAATCTGCGAGCAGTACTTC.